This T cell receptor beta chain was sequenced during a study of T-cell memory formation after mild COVID-19 (TCRdb year 2021). For the wider study: TCR sequence clusters from the two donors were largely donor specific. Two young, previously healthy adult volunteers made up the cohort, one male and one female. Longitudinal TCRalpha and TCRbeta repertoire sequencing tracked T-cell clones expanding and contracting after mild COVID-19 in a couple of donors. What the authors observed across the whole study: Balanced CD4/CD8 phenotypes were observed for clones contracting from day 15 to 85, whereas a bias towards CD4+ was observed for a second wave of clones expanding from day 15 to 37. Some responding clones were found in pre-infection memory, which suggests that pre-existing cross-reactive memory T cells took part in the SARS-CoV-2 response. Whether the second-wave clones peaking on day 37 were SARS-CoV-2 specific was not confirmed. Only a couple of mild cases were covered in the study, and larger cohorts including severe cases with pre-infection samples were considered necessary. Contracting CD4+ clones were found mainly in CM and EM memory subsets, while CD8+ clones were enriched in EMRA.

PBMCs were isolated by Ficoll-Paque density gradient centrifugation. From cysteine to phenylalanine, the CDR3 is 12 amino acids long. The only DNA kept is the CDR3, 36 bases in frame from the first base. V was cut back by 4 bases and J by 9 bases, leaving a gap of 12 bases between them. Based on the germline V gene, the CDR1 and CDR2 sequences are SGHRS and YFSETQ. Sequenced using an Illumina NovaSeq 6000. TCRalpha and TCRbeta cDNA libraries were built by 5'RACE with constant-segment primers, adding sample barcodes and unique molecular identifiers. RNA was extracted from every sample with Trizol reagent. Amplification of the libraries took two PCR steps, and the second step added a second sample barcode plus Illumina TruSeq adapters. Sequencing of libraries was performed on an Illumina NovaSeq with 2 x 150 bp paired-end reads. Per the original workflow: Reads were demultiplexed and collapsed into UMI-guided consensus sequences with migec v1.2.7. Using mixcr v2.1.11, UMI consensuses were aligned to TRA and TRB V and J templates and then assembled into clonotypes. Expanded or contracted clonotypes were those called significant by both edgeR and NoisET, with noise models trained on biological replicates. edgeR calls used a false discovery rate-adjusted p below 0.01 and a log2 fold-change threshold of 1. As an exploratory analysis of dynamics, max-normalized trajectories of the 1000 most abundant clonotypes were examined by PCA with hierarchical clustering. Separately sequenced CD4+ and CD8+ repertoires were used to assign a CD4 or CD8 phenotype to each responding clone. Using fastp at Q25 and MiXCR, TCRdb reprocessed the public reads and kept productive beta chains. Duplicate CDR3 protein sequences are folded into a single record with the most common DNA and genes. These V and J calls rely on TCRdb rather than the paper's analysis. Recorded for this sample are about 260,000 distinct CDR3 sequences; over 15% of them occurred a single time. The ten biggest clones cover 20% to 25% of the sample.

This clonotype came up a few times. The specificity of this receptor is unknown. No base qualities exist here, and no much larger clone lies one base off it. The sequence derives from a man aged 18-30 years who had mild COVID-19 (a few samples of this study predate the infection). The sample titles of this study are shuffled in the database, so cell type and time point are left out; the donor was told from shared clones. The sample was PBMCs or a T cell subset sorted from them (not recorded which). The chain joins TRBV5-1 to TRBJ2-3; the best D guess is TRBD1, with 6 bases matching. The CDR3 reads as follows: CASSPLTGTQYF. In nucleotide form, the sequence is TGCGCCAGCAGCCCCCTCACAGGGACGCAGTATTTT.